A few counts support the clone carrying this T cell receptor beta chain. Antigen unknown. Repertoires were generated with immunoSEQ multiplex PCR, while TCRdb's copy carries only in-frame clones and drops some. The sample includes about 120,000 clones, more than 80% of them seen just once. This CDR3 contains 14 residues. Germline lookup yields CDR1 SNHLY and CDR2 FYNNEI. Trimming removed 7 bases from V and 2 bases from J; junction bases left unmatched: 5. The data were taken from a study of T cell responses to AZD1222 COVID-19 vaccine. Study results and limitations: A reported finding is that nearly half of spike-specific TCRs target unmutated variant regions. The CD4 TCRs associated with vaccination extended across spike and predominated at 160-218 and 743-854. Donors were chiefly white British, with a greater number of females, and clonal diversity was perhaps underestimated.

Sequencing was performed on peripheral blood, taken on day 0 of AZD1222 vaccination. The rearrangement uses TRBV2 and TRBJ2-7; 10 nucleotides line up with TRBD1. The sequence derives from an adult in good health. In nucleotides, the CDR3 is TGTGCCAGCATCTGGGACAGGGGACCCTACGAGCAGTACTTC. This sequence encodes CASIWDRGPYEQYF.